This T cell receptor beta chain was identified in a study of shared clonotypes between healthy human individuals (dated by TCRdb to between 2020 and 2021). Regarding the research as a whole: Three men and a couple of women, aged 18 to 49 years, made up the cohort. Leukapheresis yielded between about 0.9 and 9.5 billion PBMCs per donor. Libraries were prepared and TCR repertoires were sequenced by different laboratories using diverse techniques, in order to increase sequencing depth and limit assay-specific biases. To estimate repertoire size and how much clonotypes are shared between individuals, the study performed deep sequencing of blood TCR repertoires from a few healthy adults. For each donor, CD4 naive and CD4 memory were each given three plates, CD8 naive was given two plates, and CD8 memory was given one plate.

Healthy HIV-negative adults with no recently reported acute infections or vaccinations were included as donors. Every donor was a Caucasian adult residing in Nashville, Tennessee, USA. CD4+ T cells were enriched by magnetic negative selection, after which naive cells were positively selected on CD45RA and the negative fraction was taken as the memory subset. After blood collection by leukapheresis, PBMCs were isolated using Ficoll-Histopaque density gradient centrifugation and then cryopreserved in the vapor phase of liquid nitrogen. Purity and quantity of every magnetically sorted T cell population were checked by analytical flow cytometry. Genomic DNA was isolated from each sorted fraction and quantified by UV absorbance on a Nanodrop 2000c. General study outcomes and caveats: When several donors were compared, the shared fraction of clonotypes was around 5% for naive CD4, approximately 3.3% for naive CD8, more than 2% for memory CD4, and less than 0.45% for memory CD8. Clonotypes shared by all four sorted-subset donors showed higher generation probabilities than non-shared clonotypes. Rarefaction of sorted-subset datasets indicated incomplete sequencing despite the large sequencing depth. Because the study included only a small number of donors, the genetic and exposure-history diversity represented was limited. Sampling was restricted to blood, and TCR repertoires in tissues likely differ from the TCR repertoires found in blood. Pairwise subsampling indicated that sequencing depth was expected to affect the degree of clonotype sharing among donors. Naive subsets generally had larger estimated clonotype richness than memory subsets.

V ends up 6 bases short and J 8 bases short, with an unmatched junction base count of 7. The germline V gene (reference sequence) sets CDR1 to MNHEY and CDR2 to SMNVEV. The CDR3 measures 14 amino acids from cysteine to phenylalanine. Here the CDR3 DNA is all that survives: 42 bases in frame from base 1. Only a few counts were recorded for this clone. No antigen is known for it. No per-base quality is available; no much larger clone lies one base away. TCR CDR3 regions were amplified from genomic DNA by multiplex PCR using the deep immunoSEQ assay. Genomic DNA extracted from each cell subset was distributed evenly over all wells of several immunoSEQ 96-well plates, and each plate served as one replicate. For sorted subsets, approximately 210 ng of genomic DNA, equivalent to 30,000 or so T cell genomes, went into each replicate PCR. Purified libraries were measured with a Qubit 3.0 fluorometer, size-checked on a Bioanalyzer 2100, and measured again with the KAPA Library Quantification kit. Every immunoSEQ 96-well plate was sequenced on a separate single-read 150-cycle Illumina NextSeq 550 flow cell. Regarding the original processing steps: Because only junctional sequences without quality scores were contained in the immunoSEQ output, filtering matching that applied to full-length reads could not be performed. To assign V/J genes and CDR3, sequences were annotated using PyIR, a Python wrapper for IgBLAST v1.9, with IMGT germline references. Reads were removed for weak V/J assignments (E-value above 1e-6), missing CDR3, stop codons, out-of-frame junctions, or ambiguous translated residues. V3J clonotypes were defined as sequences sharing the same inferred V gene, J gene, and CDR3 amino acid sequence. The percentage overlap between two repertoires was calculated by dividing the number of shared unique clonotypes by the size of the smaller repertoire. Repertoire richness was assessed with RTK rarefaction, the Chao1 estimator, and Recon v2.1 estimates of unobserved clonotypes. OLGA was used to compute generation probabilities for all TCRbeta clonotypes that the gDNA method yielded from a few donors. What TCRdb holds here is the immuneACCESS table cut down to in-frame rearrangements. Part of the clones is not present; checked against another copy, under half of the missing clones reflect an unresolved V gene, and the others are unexplained. V, J and clone size reflect that table, while D and trimming were determined from the DNA. In this sample the table shows approximately 640,000 clones, 55% to 75% of which occur a single time. The ten largest account for approximately 1.8% of the sample.

This chain is built from TRBV27 and TRBJ2-4, and TRBD1 matches 10 of the central bases. The sequenced sample consisted of memory CD4+ T cells sorted from blood. The cell subset or site tag for this specimen amounts to: CD45RA-negative fraction. The TCR originated in a woman aged 30 to 39 in good health. The sequence in DNA is TGTGCCAGCAGCAAAGACAGGGGGCTAGACATTCAGTACTTC. It is translated as CASSKDRGLDIQYF.